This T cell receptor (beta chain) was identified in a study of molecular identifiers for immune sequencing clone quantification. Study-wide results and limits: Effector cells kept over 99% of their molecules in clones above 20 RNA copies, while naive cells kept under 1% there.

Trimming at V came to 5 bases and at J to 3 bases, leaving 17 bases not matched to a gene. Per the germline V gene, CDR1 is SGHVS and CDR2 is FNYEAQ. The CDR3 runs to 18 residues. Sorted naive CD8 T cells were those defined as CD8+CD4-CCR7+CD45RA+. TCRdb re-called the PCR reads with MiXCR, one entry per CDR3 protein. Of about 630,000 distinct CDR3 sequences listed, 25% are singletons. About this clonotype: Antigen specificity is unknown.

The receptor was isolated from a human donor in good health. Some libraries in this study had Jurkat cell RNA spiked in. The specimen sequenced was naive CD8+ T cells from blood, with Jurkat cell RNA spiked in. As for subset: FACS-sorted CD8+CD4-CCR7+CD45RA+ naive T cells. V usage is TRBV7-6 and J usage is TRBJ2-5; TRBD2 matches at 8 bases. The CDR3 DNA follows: TGTGCCAGCAGCCCAGCGGATGTTGCGGGGGGCTTAAAAGAGACCCAGTACTTC. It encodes CASSPADVAGGLKETQYF.